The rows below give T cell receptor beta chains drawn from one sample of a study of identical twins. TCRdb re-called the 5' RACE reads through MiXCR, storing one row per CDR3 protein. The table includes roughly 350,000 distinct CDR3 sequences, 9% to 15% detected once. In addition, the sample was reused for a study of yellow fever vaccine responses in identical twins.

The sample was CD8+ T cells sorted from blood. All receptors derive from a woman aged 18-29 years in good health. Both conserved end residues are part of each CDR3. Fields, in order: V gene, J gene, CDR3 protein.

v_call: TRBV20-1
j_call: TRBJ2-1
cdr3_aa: CSKEGGRGQFF

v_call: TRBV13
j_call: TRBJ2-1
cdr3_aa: CASSGRGQGYNEQFF

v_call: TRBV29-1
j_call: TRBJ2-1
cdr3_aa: CSVEVPGQPRYNEQFF

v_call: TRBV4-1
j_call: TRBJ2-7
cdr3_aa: CASSQVRGSYEQYF

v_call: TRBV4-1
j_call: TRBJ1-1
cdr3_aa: CASSQVGQNTEAFF

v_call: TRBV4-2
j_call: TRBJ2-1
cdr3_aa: CASSQDRLAGEQFF

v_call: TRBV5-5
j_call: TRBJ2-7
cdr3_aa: CASSYTGVDLYEQYF

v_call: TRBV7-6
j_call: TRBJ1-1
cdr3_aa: CASSLGLGQGVNEAFF

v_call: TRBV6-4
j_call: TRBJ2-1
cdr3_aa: CASSRLAGGSSNEQFF

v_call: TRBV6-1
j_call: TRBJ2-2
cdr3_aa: CASSDRGAGELFF

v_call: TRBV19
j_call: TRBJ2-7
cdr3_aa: CASSPPRGLNYEQYF